This T cell receptor beta chain was recorded in a study of blood T cell repertoires in COVID-19. Study at large: The origin of the acute and convalescent COVID-19 samples was the United States, Italy and Spain. PBMCs, B-cell-depleted T cells, or T cells were the source of the cDNA or gDNA that made up the material.

The CDR3 runs 14 residues. Germline trimming cut 5 bases from V and 3 bases from J; bases unmatched to any gene: 5. Germline V gene lookup returns CDR1 SGHDT and CDR2 YYEEEE. Source study methods: From reference gene primer amplification, estimates of nucleated cell counts were derived. TCRdb's table, derived via immunoSEQ multiplex PCR, lists solely in-frame clones and lacks some. The V and J calls and clone size come from that table; D and trimming were worked out from the DNA. The sample records about 250,000 clones, roughly 80% being singletons. The receptor was isolated from a man older than 75 with acute or convalescent COVID-19. The specimen sequenced was peripheral blood. This rearrangement joins TRBV5-6 to TRBJ2-7, with 10 positions matching TRBD1. CDR3 sequence: CASSYGTGDYEQYF. The DNA of the CDR3 is TGTGCCAGCAGTTACGGGACAGGGGACTACGAGCAGTACTTC.